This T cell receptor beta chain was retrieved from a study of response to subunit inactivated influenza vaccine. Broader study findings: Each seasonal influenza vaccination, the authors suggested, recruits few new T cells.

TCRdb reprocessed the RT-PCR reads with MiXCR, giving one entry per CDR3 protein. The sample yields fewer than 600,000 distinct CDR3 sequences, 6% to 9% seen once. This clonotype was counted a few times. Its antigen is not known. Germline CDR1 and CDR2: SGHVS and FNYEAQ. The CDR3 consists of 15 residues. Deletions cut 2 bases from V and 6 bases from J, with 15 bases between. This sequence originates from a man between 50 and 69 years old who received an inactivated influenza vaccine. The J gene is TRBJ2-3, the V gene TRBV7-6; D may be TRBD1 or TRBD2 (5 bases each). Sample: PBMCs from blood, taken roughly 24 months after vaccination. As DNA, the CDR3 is TGTGCCAGCAGCTTAAATGGCAGGGTAGCGGATACGCAGTATTTT. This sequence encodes CASSLNGRVADTQYF.